The clone carrying this T cell receptor beta chain occurred a few times. Its specificity is not known. This record comes from a study of T cell responses to AZD1222 COVID-19 vaccine. Profiled with immunoSEQ multiplex PCR; TCRdb holds only in-frame clones, not every one. The data contain around 74,000 clones, 92% of them singletons. From germline, CDR1 is SEHNR and CDR2 FQNEAQ (reference sequence). V shed 8 bases and J 2 bases; nucleotides not matched to a gene: 3. CDR3 length: 13 amino acids. Overall study results and limits: Per reports, nearly half of all spike-specific TCRs target regions that are unmutated in variants. Vaccine-related CD4 TCRs covered spike, predominating at 160-218 and 743-854. White British ancestry dominated among donors, who included more females, and clonal diversity was possibly underestimated.

This chain links TRBV7-9 with TRBJ2-1, with 7 bases identical to TRBD1. The sequenced sample was peripheral blood, obtained on day 0 of MenACWY control vaccination. This receptor was identified in an adult in good health. CDR3 DNA: TGTGCCAGCCAGGACAGGACCTACAATGAGCAGTTCTTC. Amino acids: CASQDRTYNEQFF.